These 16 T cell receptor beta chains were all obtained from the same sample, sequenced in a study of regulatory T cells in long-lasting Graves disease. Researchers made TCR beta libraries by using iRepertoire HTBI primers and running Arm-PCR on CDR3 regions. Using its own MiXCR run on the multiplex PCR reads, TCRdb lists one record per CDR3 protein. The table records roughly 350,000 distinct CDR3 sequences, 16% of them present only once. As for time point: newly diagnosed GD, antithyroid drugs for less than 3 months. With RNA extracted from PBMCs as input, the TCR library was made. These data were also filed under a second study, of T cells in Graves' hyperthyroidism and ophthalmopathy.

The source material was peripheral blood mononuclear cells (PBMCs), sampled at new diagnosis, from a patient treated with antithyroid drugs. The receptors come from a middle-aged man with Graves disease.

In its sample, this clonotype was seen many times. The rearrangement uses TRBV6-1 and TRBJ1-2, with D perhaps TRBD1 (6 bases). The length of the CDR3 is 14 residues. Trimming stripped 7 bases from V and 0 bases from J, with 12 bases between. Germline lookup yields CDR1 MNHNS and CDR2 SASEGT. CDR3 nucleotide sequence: TGTGCCAGCACCGGACAGCCTTCTAACTATGGCTACACCTTC. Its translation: CASTGQPSNYGYTF.

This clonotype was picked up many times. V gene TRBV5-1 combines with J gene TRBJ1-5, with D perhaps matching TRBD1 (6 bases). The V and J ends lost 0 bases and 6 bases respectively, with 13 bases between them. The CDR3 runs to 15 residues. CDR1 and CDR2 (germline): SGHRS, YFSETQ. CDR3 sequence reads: CASSLAAGAGQPQHF. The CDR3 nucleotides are TGCGCCAGCAGCTTGGCCGCGGGGGCTGGTCAGCCCCAGCATTTT.

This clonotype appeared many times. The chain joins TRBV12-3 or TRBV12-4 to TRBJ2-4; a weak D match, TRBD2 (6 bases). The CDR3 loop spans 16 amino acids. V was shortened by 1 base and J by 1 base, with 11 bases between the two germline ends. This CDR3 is CASSLDAGLAKNIQYF. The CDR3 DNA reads TGTGCCAGCAGTTTAGACGCGGGGTTGGCCAAAAACATTCAGTACTTC.

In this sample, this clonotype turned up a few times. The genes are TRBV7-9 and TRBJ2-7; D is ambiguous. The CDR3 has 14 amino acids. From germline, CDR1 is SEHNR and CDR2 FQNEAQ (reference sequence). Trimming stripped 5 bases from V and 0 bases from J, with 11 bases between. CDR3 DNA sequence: TGTGCCAGCAGCCAAGTAGGGATCTCCTACGAGCAGTACTTC. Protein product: CASSQVGISYEQYF.

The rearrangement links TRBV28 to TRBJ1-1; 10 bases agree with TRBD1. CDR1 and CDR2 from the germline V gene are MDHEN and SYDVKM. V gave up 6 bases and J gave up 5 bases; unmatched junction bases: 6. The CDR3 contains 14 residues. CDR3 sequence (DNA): TGTGCCAGCAGAGACAGGGGGCGCGGAACTGAAGCTTTCTTT. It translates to CASRDRGRGTEAFF.

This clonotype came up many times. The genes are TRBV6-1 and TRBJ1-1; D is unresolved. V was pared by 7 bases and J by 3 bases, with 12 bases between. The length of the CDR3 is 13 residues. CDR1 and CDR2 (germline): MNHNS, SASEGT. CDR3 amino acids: CASTLRRYTEAFF. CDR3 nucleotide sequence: TGTGCCAGCACCCTCAGGAGATACACTGAAGCTTTCTTT.

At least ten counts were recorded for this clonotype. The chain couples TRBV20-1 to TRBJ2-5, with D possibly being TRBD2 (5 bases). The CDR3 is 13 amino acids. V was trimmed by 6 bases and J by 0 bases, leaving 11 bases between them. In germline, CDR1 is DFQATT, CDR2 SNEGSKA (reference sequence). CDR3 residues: CSASRGNQETQYF. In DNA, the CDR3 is TGCAGTGCATCCCGGGGAAACCAAGAGACCCAGTACTTC.

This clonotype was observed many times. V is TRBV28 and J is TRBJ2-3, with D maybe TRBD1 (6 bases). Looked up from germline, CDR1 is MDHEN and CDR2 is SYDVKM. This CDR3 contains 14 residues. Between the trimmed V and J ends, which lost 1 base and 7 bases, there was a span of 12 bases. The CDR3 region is CASSLFLDSHTQYF. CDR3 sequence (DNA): TGTGCCAGCAGTTTATTTTTGGACAGCCATACGCAGTATTTT.

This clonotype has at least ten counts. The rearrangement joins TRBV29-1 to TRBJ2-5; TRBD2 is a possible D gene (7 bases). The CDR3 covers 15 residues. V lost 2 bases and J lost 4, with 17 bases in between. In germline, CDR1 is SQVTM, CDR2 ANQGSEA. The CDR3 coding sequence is TGCAGCGTTGAAAGATCCGGGGGGCGCGGAGAGACCCAGTACTTC. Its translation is CSVERSGGRGETQYF.

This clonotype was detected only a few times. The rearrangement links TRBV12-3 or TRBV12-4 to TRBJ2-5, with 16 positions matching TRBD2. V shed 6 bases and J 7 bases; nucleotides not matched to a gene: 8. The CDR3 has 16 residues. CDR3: CASRSGLAGGVSTQYF. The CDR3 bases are TGTGCCAGCAGATCGGGACTAGCGGGGGGGGTCTCGACCCAGTACTTC.

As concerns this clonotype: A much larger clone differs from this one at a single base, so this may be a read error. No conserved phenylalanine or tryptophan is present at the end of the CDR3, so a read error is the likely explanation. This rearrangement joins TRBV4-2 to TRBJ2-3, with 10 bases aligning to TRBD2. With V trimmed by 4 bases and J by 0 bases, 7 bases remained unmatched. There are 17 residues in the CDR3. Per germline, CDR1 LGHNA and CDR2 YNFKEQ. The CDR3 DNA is TGTGCCAGCAGCCTAGCGGGGGGACCCCTAAGCACAGATACGCAGTATTGT. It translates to CASSLAGGPLSTDTQYC.

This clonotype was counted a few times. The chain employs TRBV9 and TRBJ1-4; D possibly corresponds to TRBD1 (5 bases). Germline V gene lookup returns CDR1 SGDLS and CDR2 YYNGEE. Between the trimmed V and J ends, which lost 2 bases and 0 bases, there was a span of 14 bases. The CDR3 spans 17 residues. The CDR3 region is CASSVEGSLATNEKLFF. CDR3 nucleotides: TGTGCCAGCAGCGTCGAGGGGAGCTTGGCAACTAATGAAAAACTGTTTTTT.

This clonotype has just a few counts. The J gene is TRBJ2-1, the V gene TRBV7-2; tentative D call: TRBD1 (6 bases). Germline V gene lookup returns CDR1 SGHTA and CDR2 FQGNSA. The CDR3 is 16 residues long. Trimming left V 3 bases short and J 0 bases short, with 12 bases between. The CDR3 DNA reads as TGTGCCAGCAGCTTTATTCGACAGGCCTCCTACAATGAGCAGTTCTTC. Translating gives CASSFIRQASYNEQFF.

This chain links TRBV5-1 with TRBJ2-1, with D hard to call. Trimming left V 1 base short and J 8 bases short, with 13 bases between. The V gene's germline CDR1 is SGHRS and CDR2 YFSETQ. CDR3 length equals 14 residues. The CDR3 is CASSLHKSVDEQFF. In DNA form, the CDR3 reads TGCGCCAGCAGCTTGCATAAATCTGTCGATGAGCAGTTCTTC.

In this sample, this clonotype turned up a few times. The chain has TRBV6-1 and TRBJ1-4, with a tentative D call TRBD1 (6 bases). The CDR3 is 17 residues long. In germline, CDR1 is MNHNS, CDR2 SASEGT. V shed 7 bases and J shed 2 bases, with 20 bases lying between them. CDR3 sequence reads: CASTRPRDRPTNEKLFF. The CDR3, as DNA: TGTGCCAGCACCCGTCCCCGCGACAGGCCTACTAATGAAAAACTGTTTTTT.

CDR3 region: CASSPIGSTFYGYTF. CDR3 nucleotides: TGTGCCAGCAGCCCAATAGGATCTACGTTCTATGGCTACACCTTC. The chain joins TRBV11-2 to TRBJ1-2; D not resolved. In germline, CDR1 is SGHAT, CDR2 FQNNGV. The V and J ends lost 5 bases and 4 bases respectively, with 17 bases between them. The CDR3 extends over 15 amino acids.